Following are 13 T cell receptor beta chains from one sample sequenced in a study of technical replicates of blood from a handful of donors. Produced via immunoSEQ multiplex PCR; TCRdb's table is partial and in-frame only. The sample consists of 55,000 to 75,000 clones, more than 75% of them appearing once. The specimen sequenced was PBMCs. Receptors originate from a human donor in good health. Some clones in this sample may be carry-over from other donors' samples.

This clone has just a few counts. The CDR3 is CASSLVTGESTDTQYF. The CDR3 DNA sequence: TGTGCCAGCAGCCTAGTCACCGGGGAAAGCACAGATACGCAGTATTTT. The J gene is TRBJ2-3, the V gene TRBV4-2; a possible D gene is TRBD2 (5 bases). In germline, CDR1 is LGHNA, CDR2 YNFKEQ. The ends were cut back, 4 bases at V and 0 bases at J, with 14 bases in the middle. The CDR3 totals 16 residues.

The rearrangement links TRBV7-2 to TRBJ2-7; D gene unclear. Germline CDR1 is SGHTA and CDR2 is FQGNSA. This CDR3 region has 15 residues. The V gene lost 5 bases and the J gene lost 0 bases, with 14 bases spanning the gap. CDR3 sequence reads: CASSLTPLSSYEQYF. DNA of the CDR3: TGTGCCAGCAGCCTCACCCCACTAAGCTCCTACGAGCAGTACTTC.

The chain combines TRBV7-2 with TRBJ2-4, with 8 positions matching TRBD2. Germline CDR1 reads SGHTA; CDR2 reads FQGNSA. This CDR3 comprises 16 residues. Trimming cost V 0 bases and J 6 bases; bases outside gene matches: 7. CDR3 amino acids: CASSLAPRLATNIQYF. As DNA, the CDR3 is TGTGCCAGCAGCTTAGCGCCCCGACTAGCGACAAACATTCAGTACTTC.

This chain connects TRBV11-2 to TRBJ1-6, with a weak D call TRBD1 (6 bases). This CDR3 spans 15 amino acids. CDR1 SGHAT and CDR2 FQNNGV come from the germline V gene. V gave up 1 base and J gave up 10 bases, with 14 bases separating them. The CDR3 DNA is TGTGCCAGCAGCTTAGCCGGGACATACCCCTCACCCCTCCACTTT. Residues: CASSLAGTYPSPLHF. The entire variable domain, with the rest obtained from reference TRBV11-2 and TRBJ1-6, is as follows: EAGVAQSPRYKIIEKRQSVAFWCNPISGHATLYWYQQILGQGPKLLIQFQNNGVVDDSQLPKDRFSAERLKGVDSTLKIQPAKLEDSAVYLCASSLAGTYPSPLHFGNGTRLTVT.

The chain is built from TRBV7-9 and TRBJ1-4; D uncertain. The CDR3 is 14 residues long. Germline assignment: CDR1 SEHNR and CDR2 FQNEAQ (reference sequence). Trimming took off 2 bases at V and 4 bases at J, with 8 bases between the two ends. The CDR3 coding sequence is TGTGCCAGCAGCTTATCAGAATATAATGAAAAACTGTTTTTT. This encodes CASSLSEYNEKLFF.

This rearrangement joins TRBV19 to TRBJ1-2; 7 bases align to TRBD1. V shed 5 bases, J shed 0 bases, and the junction held 9 bases outside the gene matches. From germline, CDR1 is LNHDA and CDR2 SQIVND (reference sequence). This CDR3 is built from 16 residues. This CDR3 is CASSPGDRPTNYGYTF. The DNA of the CDR3 is TGTGCCAGTAGTCCCGGGGACAGACCCACTAACTATGGCTACACCTTC.

The DNA of the CDR3 is TGTGCCATCAGTGAGTCGGTGGGCAGGAATCAGCCCCAGCATTTT. Encoded protein: CAISESVGRNQPQHF. J is TRBJ1-5 and V is TRBV10-3; no reliable D call. V lost 0 bases and J lost 4, with 10 bases in between. The CDR3 contains 15 residues. The germline CDR1 and CDR2 sequences are ENHRY and SYGVKD.

The V and J genes are TRBV9 and TRBJ2-7; D is possibly TRBD1 (5 bases). The CDR3 spans 14 residues. Trimming removed 0 bases at V and 2 bases at J, with 9 bases between. In germline, CDR1 is SGDLS, CDR2 YYNGEE. CDR3 sequence reads: CASSVDRSTYEQYF. Written as DNA, the CDR3 is TGTGCCAGCAGCGTAGACAGGTCTACCTACGAGCAGTACTTC.

This clone was seen only once. The chain is built from TRBV5-1 and TRBJ1-2, with 7 nucleotides matching TRBD1. Trimming took 4 bases from V and 1 from J; bases not matched to a gene: 7. This CDR3 comprises 15 residues. The germline V gene encodes CDR1 SGHRS and CDR2 YFSETQ. The CDR3 DNA reads TGCGCCAGCAGCACAGGGACAGACCATAACTATGGCTACACCTTC. Amino acids: CASSTGTDHNYGYTF.

The rearrangement joins TRBV11-2 to TRBJ2-5, with TRBD2 matching over 7 bases. This CDR3 is 15 amino acids long. Germline V gene lookup returns CDR1 SGHAT and CDR2 FQNNGV. V was clipped by 1 base and J by 4 bases; unmatched bases: 6. In nucleotides, the CDR3 is TGTGCCAGCAGCTTAGGATGGGGAGGGAGAGAGACCCAGTACTTC. Residues: CASSLGWGGRETQYF.

This clone has only one observation. The V gene is TRBV9, the J gene TRBJ2-2; the match to TRBD2 covers 10 bases. The germline gives CDR1 SGDLS, CDR2 YYNGEE. CDR3 length: 15 residues. Trimming at V came to 3 bases and at J to 7 bases, leaving 6 bases not matched to a gene. DNA of the CDR3: TGTGCCAGCAGCGCCAGCGGGAGGGTTGACGGGGAGCTGTTTTTT. The encoded protein is CASSASGRVDGELFF.

The rearrangement uses TRBV6-5 and TRBJ2-5; the match to TRBD2 covers 11 bases. Trimming removed 7 bases from V and 8 bases from J; junction bases left unmatched: 6. CDR3 size: 13 residues. Per the germline V gene, CDR1 is MNHEY and CDR2 is SVGAGI. For the CDR3, the DNA is TGTGCCAGCAACCTAGCGGGGGGTCCTACCCAGTACTTC. Translation gives CASNLAGGPTQYF.

The chain combines TRBV19 with TRBJ1-5; no clear D. Germline CDR1 reads LNHDA; CDR2 reads SQIVND (reference sequence). V lost 3 bases to trimming and J lost 7 bases, with 7 bases between them. CDR3 size: 12 residues. The CDR3 DNA reads TGTGCCAGTAGTATGATGGCCCAGCCCCAGCATTTT. This gives the protein CASSMMAQPQHF.